The present entry profiles one T cell receptor (beta chain) with its context. This sample is drawn from a study of shared T cell receptors in the human thymus. J gave up 5 bases and V 2 bases, and 9 bases lay outside the gene matches. This CDR3 is 16 amino acids long. Germline assignment: CDR1 MNHNS and CDR2 SASEGT. Measured with immunoSEQ multiplex PCR; TCRdb has only the in-frame clones, and not every one. The sample holds hundreds of thousands of clones, 88% seen once. Separately, the same data were catalogued under a study of human thymus T cells. From that paper: Healthy Finnish infants undergoing corrective surgery for congenital heart defects provided the donor material. Resections that were taken during corrective heart surgery supplied the thymus tissue. Apparent skewing of V and J gene usage characterized both thymic and blood repertoires.

Sequencing input: thymocytes. The chain uses TRBV6-1 and TRBJ2-3, with 8 bases that match TRBD2. The origin of this receptor is a boy under two years old with a congenital heart defect. The CDR3 is CASSELGREVGDTQYF. The CDR3 nucleotides read TGTGCCAGCAGTGAATTGGGGCGGGAGGTGGGAGATACGCAGTATTTT.